The entry that follows covers one T cell receptor beta chain sequence. The data were produced by immunoSEQ multiplex PCR, yet TCRdb's version contains in-frame clones alone and is incomplete. In the table there are around 85,000 clones, roughly 86% of which are singletons. V lost 4 bases and J 0 bases, leaving 10 bases between the germline ends. The CDR3 totals 15 residues. In germline, CDR1 is MDHEN, CDR2 SYDVKM. This entry belongs to a study of radiotherapy plus CTLA-4 blockade in lung cancer. Source: peripheral blood, taken from a patient treated with radiotherapy plus ipilimumab. This chain links TRBV28 with TRBJ1-3; a possible D gene is TRBD1 (5 bases). The sequence derives from a human donor with non-small cell lung cancer who had a partial response to radiotherapy plus ipilimumab. The CDR3, as DNA: TGTGCCAGCAGTTCGGGGGGTGGCTCTGGAAACACCATATATTTT. Amino acids: CASSSGGGSGNTIYF. Looking up the rest from reference TRBV28 and TRBJ1-3 gives the full variable domain: DVKVTQSSRYLVKRTGEKVFLECVQDMDHENMFWYRQDPGLGLRLIYFSYDVKMKEKGDIPEGYSVSREKKERFSLILESASTNQTSMYLCASSSGGGSGNTIYFGEGSWLTVV.